The sequence of this T cell receptor (beta chain) was determined in a study of lung T cells in sarcoidosis with Löfgren's syndrome. Study background: Repertoire analyses centered on Löfgren's syndrome patients.

TCRdb re-derived calls from the reads in MiXCR, one entry per CDR3 protein. There are about 4,000 distinct CDR3 sequences in the sample; about 20% occur only once, and roughly 8.6% lies in the top ten. Germline V gives CDR1 MDHEN, CDR2 SYDVKM. V trimming: 6 bases; J trimming: 7 bases; junction bases outside the gene matches: 12. The CDR3 contains 16 residues. A word on this clonotype: Its specificity is not known. Because the CDR3 is missing its conserved closing phenylalanine or tryptophan, this is likely a read error.

Broader study findings: Shared TRAV12-1 and TRBV2 CDR3 motifs across Löfgren's syndrome patients reportedly suggested public CD4+ TCRs. Löfgren's syndrome patients reportedly showed greatest TRAV12-1 and TRBV2 expansion versus controls. Sarcoidosis antigen recognition was only suggested, antigen unidentified.

This sequence originates from a human donor with sarcoidosis (Löfgren's syndrome or another form), or a control subject (not recorded which). The genes are TRBV28 and TRBJ1-6; 7 nucleotides align to TRBD1. Sequencing was performed on CD4+ T cells from bronchoalveolar lavage. The CDR3 DNA follows: TGTGCCAGCAGCCAATCTACGGGACAGTCGAATTCACCCCTCCACCTT. Translating gives CASSQSTGQSNSPLHL.